A selection of T cell receptor beta chains follows, all from one sample in a study of cytomegalovirus exposure and HLA in healthy donors. Generated by immunoSEQ multiplex PCR, the TCRdb table keeps only in-frame clones and is missing some. In the table there are over 150,000 clones, over 70% of which are singletons. The sequencing input was PBMCs. These TCRs come from a woman between 50 and 59 years old in good health and CMV-seropositive. The CDR3 runs from the conserved cysteine through the conserved F or W. D genes are given only for firm matches. Some rows mark clone size as missing; the rest say once, few, many or name a class of expanded clone.

D,length,size,J,V,DNA,CDR3
-,15,-,TRBJ1-2,TRBV5-1,TGCGCCAGCAGCTTGGGGGCGACAGGCAACTATGGCTACACCTTC,CASSLGATGNYGYTF
TRBD2,14,-,TRBJ2-7,TRBV27,TGTGCCAGCAGTGCACGACTAGCGGGCTACGAGCAGTACTTC,CASSARLAGYEQYF
-,19,-,TRBJ2-1,TRBV5-1,TGCGCCAGCAGCTTCCAAGCGCCCGGATATCTTCGGTCCTACAATGAGCAGTTCTTC,CASSFQAPGYLRSYNEQFF
TRBD1,15,-,TRBJ1-2,TRBV5-4,TGTGCCAGCAGCTTGGTAGGGACAGGGGGTATTGGCTACACCTTC,CASSLVGTGGIGYTF
-,13,-,TRBJ2-1,TRBV7-2,TGTGCCAGCAGCTTATGGCGGATCAATGAGCAGTTCTTC,CASSLWRINEQFF
-,13,-,TRBJ1-2,TRBV13,TGTGCCAGCAGCTTAGCAGGGGCTCTTGGCTACACCTTC,CASSLAGALGYTF
-,15,once,TRBJ1-2,TRBV29-1,TGCAGCGTTGAATACTCAGGGCACGTCGGTTATGGCTACACCTTC,CSVEYSGHVGYGYTF
-,14,-,TRBJ1-2,TRBV6-5,TGTGCCAGCAGACCTGAAGGTGGGCGCTATGGCTACACCTTC,CASRPEGGRYGYTF
TRBD2,14,-,TRBJ2-7,TRBV9,TGTGCCAGCAGCGTAAATAGCGGGGCCTACGAGCAGTACTTC,CASSVNSGAYEQYF
-,16,-,TRBJ1-1,TRBV5-1,TGCGCCAGCAGCCAGATACAGGGAAATCTGAACACTGAAGCTTTCTTT,CASSQIQGNLNTEAFF
-,11,-,TRBJ2-7,TRBV11-2,TGTGCCAGCAGTCGGGACTACGAGCAGTACTTC,CASSRDYEQYF
TRBD2,14,-,TRBJ2-7,TRBV4-2,TGTGCCAGCAGCCCATCTAGCGGGGGAAACGAGCAGTACTTC,CASSPSSGGNEQYF
-,13,-,TRBJ1-3,TRBV7-9,TGTGCCAGCAGCCCAACAGGCGGAAACACCATATATTTT,CASSPTGGNTIYF
TRBD1,15,-,TRBJ2-7,TRBV6-1,TGTGCCAGCAGTGGCTCCGGGACAGGGGCGTACGAGCAGTACTTC,CASSGSGTGAYEQYF
TRBD1,18,-,TRBJ1-1,TRBV5-5,TGTGCCAGCAGCTTACTCTTAGGGGGCGCAACTAAAAACACTGAAGCTTTCTTT,CASSLLLGGATKNTEAFF
TRBD1,16,-,TRBJ2-1,TRBV11-2,TGTGCCAGCAGCAAGACCGGGACAGGGCGCAACAATGAGCAGTTCTTC,CASSKTGTGRNNEQFF
-,15,-,TRBJ2-7,TRBV5-1,TGCGCCAGCAGCCCAACAGGGTTTTCCTCCTACGAGCAGTACTTC,CASSPTGFSSYEQYF
-,14,few,TRBJ2-7,TRBV19,TGTGCCAGTAGTATGTCAGGGCCAATCCACGAGCAGTACTTC,CASSMSGPIHEQYF
-,16,-,TRBJ1-1,TRBV4-2,TGTGCCAGCAGCCAAGATTCGACGGGAGAGAACACTGAAGCTTTCTTT,CASSQDSTGENTEAFF
-,15,-,TRBJ2-3,TRBV27,TGTGCCAGCAGTTTTAATCCCAGGGGCACAGATACGCAGTATTTT,CASSFNPRGTDTQYF
-,12,-,TRBJ1-2,TRBV7-9,TGTGCCAGCAGCTTAGGAGGGAAGGGCTACACCTTC,CASSLGGKGYTF
-,16,-,TRBJ1-6,TRBV5-5,TGTGCCAGCAGCTTGTCCGTCCAGGGAAGGAATTCACCCCTCCACTTT,CASSLSVQGRNSPLHF